These 2 T cell receptor beta chains originate from one sample sequenced in a study of T cell responses to AZD1222 COVID-19 vaccine. Profiled with immunoSEQ multiplex PCR; TCRdb holds only in-frame clones, not every one. The data show roughly 150,000 clones, just over 85% seen once. The specimen comprised peripheral blood, sampled on day 0 of AZD1222 vaccination. These receptors were obtained from an adult in good health.

This rearrangement joins TRBV11-3 to TRBJ2-2; the D is unclear. Trimming took off 1 base at V and 2 bases at J, with 8 bases between the two ends. The CDR3 runs 15 residues. CDR1 SGHNT and CDR2 YENEEA come from the germline V gene. The CDR3 spells CASSLGTQNTGELFF. Here the CDR3 DNA reads TGTGCCAGCAGCTTAGGGACCCAAAACACCGGGGAGCTGTTTTTT.

The CDR3 loop reads CASSYVGGAGNEQFF. In DNA, the CDR3 is TGTGCCAGTAGTTACGTGGGGGGCGCAGGGAATGAGCAGTTCTTC. This chain uses TRBV19 with TRBJ2-1; D tentatively reads TRBD1 or TRBD2 (6 bases each). Germline loops: CDR1 LNHDA, CDR2 SQIVND (reference sequence). This CDR3 has 15 residues. The V and J ends lost 5 bases and 7 bases respectively, with 18 bases between them. The full variable domain, in which reference TRBV19 and TRBJ2-1 provide the parts outside the CDR3, is DGGITQSPKYLFRKEGQNVTLSCEQNLNHDAMYWYRQDPGQGLRLIYYSQIVNDFQKGDIAEGYSVSREKKESFPLTVTSAQKNPTAFYLCASSYVGGAGNEQFFGPGTRLTVL.